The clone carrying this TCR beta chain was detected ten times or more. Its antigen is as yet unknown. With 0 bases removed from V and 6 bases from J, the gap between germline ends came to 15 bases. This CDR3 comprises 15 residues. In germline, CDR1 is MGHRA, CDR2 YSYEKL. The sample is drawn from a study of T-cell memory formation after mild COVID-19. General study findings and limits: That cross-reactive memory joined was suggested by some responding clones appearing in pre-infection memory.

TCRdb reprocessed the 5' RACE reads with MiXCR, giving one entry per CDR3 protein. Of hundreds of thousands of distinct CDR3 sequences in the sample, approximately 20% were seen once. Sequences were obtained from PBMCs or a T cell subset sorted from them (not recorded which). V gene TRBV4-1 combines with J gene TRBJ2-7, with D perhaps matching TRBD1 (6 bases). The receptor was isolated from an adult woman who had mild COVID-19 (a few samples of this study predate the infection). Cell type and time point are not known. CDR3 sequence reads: CASSQESQGTREQYF. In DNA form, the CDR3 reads TGCGCCAGCAGCCAAGAATCACAGGGTACGCGCGAGCAGTACTTC.